This entry concerns a single T cell receptor beta chain. Its antigen is still unknown. Germline CDR1 reads MNHNY; CDR2 reads SVGAGI (reference sequence). The V gene lost 10 bases and the J gene lost 11 bases, with 15 bases spanning the gap. This CDR3 comprises 10 residues. Produced via immunoSEQ multiplex PCR; TCRdb's table is partial and in-frame only. Of some 8,000 clones in the sample, roughly four fifths were seen once. The time point denotes: cycle 4 day 1 (C4D1), after 6 weeks of nivolumab. With no exception, relapse followed autologous stem cell transplantation in all patients, and brentuximab vedotin exposure varied. Magnetic negative selection was used to purify CD8+ T cells from thawed PBMCs. Best responses were complete response, partial response or progressive disease. The sample is drawn from a study of PD-1 blockade in classical Hodgkin lymphoma. Study details: Patients received nivolumab 3 mg/kg intravenously every 2 weeks. Study-level points and caveats: Diminished baseline TCR diversity has been reported in newly diagnosed patients relative to healthy donors. TCR diversity in CD4+, not CD8+, cells rose significantly by C4D1.

This TCR came from a human donor with classical Hodgkin lymphoma. The sequencing used CD8+ T cells from blood, collected before the fourth cycle of nivolumab. J is TRBJ2-7 and V is TRBV6-6; D might be TRBD2 (6 bases). DNA for the CDR3: TGTGCCATCTCGGACTACCCGAAGTACTTC. Translating gives CAISDYPKYF.